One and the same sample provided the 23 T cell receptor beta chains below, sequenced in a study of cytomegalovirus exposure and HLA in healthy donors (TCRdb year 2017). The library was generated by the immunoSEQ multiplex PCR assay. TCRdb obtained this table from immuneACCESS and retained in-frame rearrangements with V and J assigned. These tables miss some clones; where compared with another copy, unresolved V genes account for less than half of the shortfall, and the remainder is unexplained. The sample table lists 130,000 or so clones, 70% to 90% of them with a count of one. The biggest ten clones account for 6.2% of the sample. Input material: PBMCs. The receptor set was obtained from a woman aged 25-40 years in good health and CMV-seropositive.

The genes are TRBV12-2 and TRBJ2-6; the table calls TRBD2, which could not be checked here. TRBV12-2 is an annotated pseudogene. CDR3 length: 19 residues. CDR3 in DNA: TGTGCAAGTCGCTCCCCGGGACTAGCGGGAGACTCTGGGGCCAACGTCCTGACTTTC. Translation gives CASRSPGLAGDSGANVLTF.

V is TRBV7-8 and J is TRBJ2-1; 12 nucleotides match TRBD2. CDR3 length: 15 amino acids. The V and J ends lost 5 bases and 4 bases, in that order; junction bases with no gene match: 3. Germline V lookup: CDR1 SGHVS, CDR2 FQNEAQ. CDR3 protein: CASSPGLAGYNEQFF. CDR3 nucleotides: TGTGCCAGCAGCCCGGGACTAGCGGGTTACAATGAGCAGTTCTTC. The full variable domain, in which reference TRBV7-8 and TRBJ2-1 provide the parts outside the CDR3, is GAGVSQSPRYKVAKRGQDVALRCDPISGHVSLFWYQQALGQGPEFLTYFQNEAQLDKSGLPSDRFFAERPEGSVSTLKIQRTQQEDSAVYLCASSPGLAGYNEQFFGPGTRLTVL.

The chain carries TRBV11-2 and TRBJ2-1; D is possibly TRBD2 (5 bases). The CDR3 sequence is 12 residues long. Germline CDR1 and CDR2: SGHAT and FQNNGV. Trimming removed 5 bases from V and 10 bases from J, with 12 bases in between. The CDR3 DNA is TGTGCCAGCAGCACCTCGAGGGTGGAGCAGTTCTTC. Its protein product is CASSTSRVEQFF.

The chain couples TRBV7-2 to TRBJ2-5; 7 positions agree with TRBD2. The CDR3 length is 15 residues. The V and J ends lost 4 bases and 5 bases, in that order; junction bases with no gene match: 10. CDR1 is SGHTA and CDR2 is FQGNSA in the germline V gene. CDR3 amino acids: CASSSAGAGWETQYF. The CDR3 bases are TGTGCCAGCAGCTCCGCGGGAGCCGGGTGGGAGACCCAGTACTTC.

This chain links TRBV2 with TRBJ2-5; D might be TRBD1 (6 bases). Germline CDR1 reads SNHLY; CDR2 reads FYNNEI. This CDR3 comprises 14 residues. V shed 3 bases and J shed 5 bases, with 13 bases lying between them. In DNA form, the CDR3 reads TGTGCCAGCAGTGAGTACACCCAGGGGGAGACCCAGTACTTC. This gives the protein CASSEYTQGETQYF.

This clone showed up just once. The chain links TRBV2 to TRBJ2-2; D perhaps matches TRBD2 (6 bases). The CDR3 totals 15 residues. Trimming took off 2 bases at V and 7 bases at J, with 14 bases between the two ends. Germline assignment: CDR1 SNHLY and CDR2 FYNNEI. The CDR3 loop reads CASSERTTYNGELFF. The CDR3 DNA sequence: TGTGCCAGCAGTGAAAGGACTACTTATAACGGGGAGCTGTTTTTT.

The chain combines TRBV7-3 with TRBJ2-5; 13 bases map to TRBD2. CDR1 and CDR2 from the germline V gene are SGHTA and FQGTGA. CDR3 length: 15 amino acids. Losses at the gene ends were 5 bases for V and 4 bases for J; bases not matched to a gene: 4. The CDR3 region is CASSPGLAGAETQYF. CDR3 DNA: TGTGCCAGCAGCCCCGGACTAGCGGGAGCAGAGACCCAGTACTTC.

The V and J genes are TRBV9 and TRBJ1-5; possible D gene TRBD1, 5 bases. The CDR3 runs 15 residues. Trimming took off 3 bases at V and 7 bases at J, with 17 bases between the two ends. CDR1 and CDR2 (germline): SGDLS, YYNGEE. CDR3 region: CASSAGGATGQPQHF. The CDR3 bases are TGTGCCAGCAGCGCCGGAGGGGCAACCGGGCAGCCCCAGCATTTT.

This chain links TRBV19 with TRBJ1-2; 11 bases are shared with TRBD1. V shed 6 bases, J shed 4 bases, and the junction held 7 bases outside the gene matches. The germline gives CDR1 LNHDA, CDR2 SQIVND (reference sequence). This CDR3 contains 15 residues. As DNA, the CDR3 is TGTGCCAGTAGGCGGACAGGGGGCTTCGGCTATGGCTACACCTTC. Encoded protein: CASRRTGGFGYGYTF.

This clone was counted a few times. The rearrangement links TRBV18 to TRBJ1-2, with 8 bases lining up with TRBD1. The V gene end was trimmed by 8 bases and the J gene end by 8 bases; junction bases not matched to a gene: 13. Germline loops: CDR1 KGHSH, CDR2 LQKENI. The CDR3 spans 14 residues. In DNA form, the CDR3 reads TGTGCCAGCGAGGGTGGACAGGGACAATTCGGCTACACCTTC. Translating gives CASEGGQGQFGYTF.

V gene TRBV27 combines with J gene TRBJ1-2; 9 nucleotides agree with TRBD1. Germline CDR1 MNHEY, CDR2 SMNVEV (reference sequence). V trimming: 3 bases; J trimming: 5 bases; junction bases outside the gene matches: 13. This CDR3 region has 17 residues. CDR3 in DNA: TGTGCCAGCAGTTTGCGGGGGCGTGGACAGGGGCTTTATGGCTACACCTTC. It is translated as CASSLRGRGQGLYGYTF.

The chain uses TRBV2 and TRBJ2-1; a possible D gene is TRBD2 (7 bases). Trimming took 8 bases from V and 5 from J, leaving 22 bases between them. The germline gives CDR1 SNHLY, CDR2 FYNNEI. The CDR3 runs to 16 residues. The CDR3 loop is CASGGASAGVNNEQFF. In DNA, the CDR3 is TGTGCCAGCGGGGGGGCGAGCGCAGGGGTTAACAATGAGCAGTTCTTC.

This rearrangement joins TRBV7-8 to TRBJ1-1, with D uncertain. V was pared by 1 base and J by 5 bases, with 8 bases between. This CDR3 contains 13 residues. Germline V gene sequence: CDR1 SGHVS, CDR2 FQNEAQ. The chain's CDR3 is CASSLGRNTEAFF. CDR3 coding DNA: TGTGCCAGCAGCTTAGGCAGGAATACTGAAGCTTTCTTT.

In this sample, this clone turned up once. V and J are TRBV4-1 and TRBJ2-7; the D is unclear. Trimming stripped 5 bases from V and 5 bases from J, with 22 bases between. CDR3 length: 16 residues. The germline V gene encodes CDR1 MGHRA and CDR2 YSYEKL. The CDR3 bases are TGCGCCAGCAGCTACCGAGACCATAATACGGGTGACGAGCAGTACTTC. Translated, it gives CASSYRDHNTGDEQYF.

CDR3 loop: CASSTLGGSSETQYF. CDR3 bases: TGTGCCAGCAGCACCCTCGGGGGTTCGTCAGAGACCCAGTACTTC. The chain couples TRBV7-2 to TRBJ2-5, with D tentatively TRBD2 (6 bases). The V and J ends lost 5 bases and 4 bases respectively, with 17 bases between them. Looked up from germline, CDR1 is SGHTA and CDR2 is FQGNSA. The CDR3 contains 15 residues. Using reference TRBV7-2 and TRBJ2-5 for the parts outside the CDR3, the full variable domain is GAGVSQSPSNKVTEKGKDVELRCDPISGHTALYWYRQSLGQGLEFLIYFQGNSAPDKSGLPSDRFSAERTGGSVSTLTIQRTQQEDSAVYLCASSTLGGSSETQYFGPGTRLLVL.

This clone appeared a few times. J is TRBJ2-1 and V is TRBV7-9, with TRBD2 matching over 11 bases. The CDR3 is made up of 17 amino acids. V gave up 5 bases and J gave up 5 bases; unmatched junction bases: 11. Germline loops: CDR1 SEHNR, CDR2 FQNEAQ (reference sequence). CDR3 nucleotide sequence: TGTGCCAGCAGCCCTAGGCGGCTAGCGGGGGGCGACAATGAGCAGTTCTTC. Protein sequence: CASSPRRLAGGDNEQFF.

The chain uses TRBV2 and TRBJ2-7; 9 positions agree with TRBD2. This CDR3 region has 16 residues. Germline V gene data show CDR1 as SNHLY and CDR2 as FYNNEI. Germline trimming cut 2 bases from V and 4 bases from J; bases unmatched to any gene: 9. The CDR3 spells CASSELSSGSGYEQYF. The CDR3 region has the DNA TGTGCCAGCAGTGAATTAAGTAGCGGGAGTGGGTACGAGCAGTACTTC.

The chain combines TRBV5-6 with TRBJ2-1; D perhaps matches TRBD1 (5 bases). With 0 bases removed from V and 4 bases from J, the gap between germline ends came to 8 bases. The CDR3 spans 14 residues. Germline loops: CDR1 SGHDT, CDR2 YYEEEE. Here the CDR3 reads CASSLGQRYNEQFF. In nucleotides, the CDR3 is TGTGCCAGCAGCTTGGGACAGAGATACAATGAGCAGTTCTTC.

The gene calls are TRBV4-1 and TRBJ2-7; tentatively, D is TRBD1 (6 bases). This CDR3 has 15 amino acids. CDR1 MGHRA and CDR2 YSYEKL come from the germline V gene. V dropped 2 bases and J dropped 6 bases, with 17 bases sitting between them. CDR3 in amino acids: CASSQRRATGREQYF. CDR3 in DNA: TGCGCCAGCAGCCAACGGAGAGCGACAGGACGCGAGCAGTACTTC.

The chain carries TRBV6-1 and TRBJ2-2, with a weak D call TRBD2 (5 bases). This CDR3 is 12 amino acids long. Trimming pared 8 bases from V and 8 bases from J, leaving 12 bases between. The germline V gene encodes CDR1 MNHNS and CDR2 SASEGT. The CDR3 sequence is CASGYREGELFF. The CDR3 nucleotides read TGTGCCAGCGGGTACCGGGAAGGGGAGCTGTTTTTT.

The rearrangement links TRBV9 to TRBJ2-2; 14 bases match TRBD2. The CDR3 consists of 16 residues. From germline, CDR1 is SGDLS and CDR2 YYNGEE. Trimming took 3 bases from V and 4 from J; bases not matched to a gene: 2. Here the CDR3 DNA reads TGTGCCAGCAGCGGTGGGACTAGCGGGAGCACCGGGGAGCTGTTTTTT. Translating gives CASSGGTSGSTGELFF.

The CDR3 DNA reads as TGTGCCAGCAGTTCGGGACTAGCGGGGGAGCAGTACTTC. Translating gives CASSSGLAGEQYF. This chain uses TRBV27 with TRBJ2-7; 13 bases align to TRBD2. Germline V gene data show CDR1 as MNHEY and CDR2 as SMNVEV (reference sequence). The V and J ends lost 4 bases and 7 bases, in that order; junction bases with no gene match: 1. The CDR3 extends over 13 amino acids.

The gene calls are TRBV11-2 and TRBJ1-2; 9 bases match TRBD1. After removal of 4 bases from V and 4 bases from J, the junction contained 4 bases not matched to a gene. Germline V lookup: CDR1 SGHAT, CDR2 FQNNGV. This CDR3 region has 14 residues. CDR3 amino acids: CASSYGQGPYGYTF. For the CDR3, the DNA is TGTGCCAGCAGCTATGGACAGGGGCCCTATGGCTACACCTTC.